Listed below are T cell receptor beta chains from one sample, sequenced in a study of blood T cells in healthy people across ages. A single record per CDR3 protein comes from TCRdb applying MiXCR to the 5' RACE reads. In the table there are about 1,800,000 distinct CDR3 sequences, 28% of which are singletons. Sequencing was carried out using blood. The origin of the receptors is a woman younger than 45 in good health. Both conserved end residues are part of each CDR3. Each record gives: CDR3 protein, CDR3 DNA, D gene, clone size, V gene, J gene. A D gene is named only where the DNA matches it firmly. Clone size is given for some rows only: seen once, a few or many times, or a class if the clone is expanded.

cdr3_aa: CASSLGNSGQETQYF; cdr3_nt: TGTGCCAGCAGTCTCGGGAACTCTGGGCAAGAGACCCAGTACTTC; d_call: .; clone_size: .; v_call: TRBV12-3/TRBV12-4; j_call: TRBJ2-5
cdr3_aa: CASSLDGGGRAGEQFF; cdr3_nt: TGTGCCAGCAGCTTAGATGGGGGCGGGAGGGCCGGTGAGCAGTTCTTC; d_call: TRBD2; clone_size: .; v_call: TRBV11-2; j_call: TRBJ2-1
cdr3_aa: CASRVPRQGKPLHF; cdr3_nt: TGTGCCAGCAGGGTCCCGCGACAGGGGAAACCCCTCCACTTT; d_call: TRBD1; clone_size: .; v_call: TRBV27; j_call: TRBJ1-6
cdr3_aa: CASRATGSTEAFF; cdr3_nt: TGTGCCAGCAGAGCGACAGGCTCCACTGAAGCTTTCTTT; d_call: .; clone_size: few; v_call: TRBV25-1; j_call: TRBJ1-1
cdr3_aa: CAIRDSRTGSHEQYF; cdr3_nt: TGTGCCATCAGGGACTCCCGGACAGGGTCCCATGAGCAGTACTTC; d_call: TRBD1; clone_size: .; v_call: TRBV10-3; j_call: TRBJ2-7
cdr3_aa: CATSDSGRERGDNEQFF; cdr3_nt: TGTGCCACCAGTGATTCGGGACGGGAGAGAGGGGACAATGAGCAGTTCTTC; d_call: .; clone_size: few; v_call: TRBV24-1; j_call: TRBJ2-1
cdr3_aa: CAGSYLAGGREQYF; cdr3_nt: TGTGCCGGCAGCTATCTAGCGGGGGGCCGCGAGCAGTACTTC; d_call: TRBD2; clone_size: .; v_call: TRBV3-1; j_call: TRBJ2-7
cdr3_aa: CASSLLDSRTQYF; cdr3_nt: TGTGCCAGCAGCCTACTGGACTCACGGACCCAGTACTTC; d_call: .; clone_size: few; v_call: TRBV12-3/TRBV12-4; j_call: TRBJ2-5
cdr3_aa: CASSSWDRPNQPQHF; cdr3_nt: TGTGCCAGCAGCTCCTGGGACAGGCCCAATCAGCCCCAGCATTTT; d_call: TRBD1; clone_size: .; v_call: TRBV7-9; j_call: TRBJ1-5
cdr3_aa: CASSGTGGVGTEAFF; cdr3_nt: TGCGCCAGCAGCGGAACAGGGGGTGTAGGCACTGAAGCTTTCTTT; d_call: TRBD1; clone_size: few; v_call: TRBV5-1; j_call: TRBJ1-1
cdr3_aa: CSAAIVGYNEQFF; cdr3_nt: TGCAGTGCTGCCATCGTTGGTTACAATGAGCAGTTCTTC; d_call: .; clone_size: few; v_call: TRBV20-1; j_call: TRBJ2-1
cdr3_aa: CARTPVGTEAFF; cdr3_nt: TGTGCCAGGACTCCCGTAGGGACTGAAGCTTTCTTT; d_call: .; clone_size: few; v_call: TRBV6-5; j_call: TRBJ1-1
cdr3_aa: CASSLDEGGNSYEQYF; cdr3_nt: TGCGCCAGCAGCTTGGATGAGGGCGGGAACTCCTACGAGCAGTACTTC; d_call: .; clone_size: many; v_call: TRBV5-1; j_call: TRBJ2-7
cdr3_aa: CASRFGGGDTQYF; cdr3_nt: TGTGCCAGCAGGTTTGGCGGGGGAGATACGCAGTATTTT; d_call: TRBD2; clone_size: .; v_call: TRBV27; j_call: TRBJ2-3
cdr3_aa: CASSYSARGHINSNQPQHF; cdr3_nt: TGTGCCAGCAGTTACTCAGCCCGGGGACATATTAATAGCAATCAGCCCCAGCATTTT; d_call: .; clone_size: .; v_call: TRBV6-2/TRBV6-3; j_call: TRBJ1-5
cdr3_aa: CASSLRQGTNYGYTF; cdr3_nt: TGTGCCAGCAGTTTACGGCAGGGGACTAACTATGGCTACACCTTC; d_call: .; clone_size: .; v_call: TRBV27; j_call: TRBJ1-2
cdr3_aa: CASSIGAGGPYEQYF; cdr3_nt: TGTGCCAGTAGTATTGGGGCCGGCGGTCCCTACGAGCAGTACTTC; d_call: .; clone_size: many; v_call: TRBV19; j_call: TRBJ2-7
cdr3_aa: CASSLGALRSYEQYF; cdr3_nt: TGTGCCAGCAGCTTGGGGGCTTTACGCTCCTACGAGCAGTACTTC; d_call: .; clone_size: few; v_call: TRBV7-2; j_call: TRBJ2-7
cdr3_aa: CNVTDREEKLFF; cdr3_nt: TGCAATGTCACGGACAGGGAAGAAAAACTGTTTTTT; d_call: TRBD1; clone_size: once; v_call: TRBV20-1; j_call: TRBJ1-4
cdr3_aa: CASSLLDSTYEQYF; cdr3_nt: TGTGCCAGCAGCTTGCTTGACTCTACCTACGAGCAGTACTTC; d_call: .; clone_size: many; v_call: TRBV11-2; j_call: TRBJ2-7
cdr3_aa: CASSVAHSNYGYTF; cdr3_nt: TGTGCCAGCAGCGTAGCCCACAGCAACTATGGCTACACCTTC; d_call: .; clone_size: .; v_call: TRBV9; j_call: TRBJ1-2
cdr3_aa: CATSGGRGDEQFF; cdr3_nt: TGTGCCACCAGTGGTGGACGCGGGGATGAGCAGTTCTTC; d_call: .; clone_size: few; v_call: TRBV24-1; j_call: TRBJ2-1
cdr3_aa: CASSSLQGNTEAFF; cdr3_nt: TGCGCCAGCAGCTCCCTACAGGGGAACACTGAAGCTTTCTTT; d_call: .; clone_size: many; v_call: TRBV5-1; j_call: TRBJ1-1
cdr3_aa: CASSPPETRDYTF; cdr3_nt: TGTGCCAGCAGCCCACCAGAGACTAGGGACTACACCTTC; d_call: .; clone_size: few; v_call: TRBV12-3/TRBV12-4; j_call: TRBJ1-2
cdr3_aa: CASSTREATEAFF; cdr3_nt: TGCGCCAGCAGCACCCGGGAAGCGACTGAAGCTTTCTTT; d_call: .; clone_size: .; v_call: TRBV5-1; j_call: TRBJ1-1
cdr3_aa: CASSLVAGGSYNEQFF; cdr3_nt: TGCGCCAGCAGCTTGGTCGCGGGGGGCTCCTACAATGAGCAGTTCTTC; d_call: TRBD2; clone_size: many; v_call: TRBV5-1; j_call: TRBJ2-1
cdr3_aa: CASRQTSGRYEQYF; cdr3_nt: TGTGCCAGCAGGCAGACTAGCGGGCGATACGAGCAGTACTTC; d_call: TRBD2; clone_size: few; v_call: TRBV27; j_call: TRBJ2-7
cdr3_aa: CASILNYEQYF; cdr3_nt: TGTGCCAGCATACTCAACTACGAGCAGTACTTC; d_call: .; clone_size: .; v_call: TRBV2; j_call: TRBJ2-7
cdr3_aa: CASSKGLAGGGETQYF; cdr3_nt: TGTGCCAGCAGTAAAGGACTAGCGGGGGGCGGGGAGACCCAGTACTTC; d_call: TRBD2; clone_size: .; v_call: TRBV6-6; j_call: TRBJ2-5
cdr3_aa: CASSVTQVGGGAYNEQFF; cdr3_nt: TGCGCCAGCAGCGTGACCCAGGTGGGGGGGGGCGCCTACAATGAGCAGTTCTTC; d_call: .; clone_size: few; v_call: TRBV5-1; j_call: TRBJ2-1
cdr3_aa: CASSPSGRPYNEQFF; cdr3_nt: TGTGCCAGCAGTCCAAGCGGGAGGCCCTACAATGAGCAGTTCTTC; d_call: TRBD2; clone_size: many; v_call: TRBV12-3/TRBV12-4; j_call: TRBJ2-1
cdr3_aa: CASSQRDGDTQYF; cdr3_nt: TGCGCCAGCAGCCAACGGGACGGAGATACGCAGTATTTT; d_call: .; clone_size: .; v_call: TRBV5-1; j_call: TRBJ2-3
cdr3_aa: CASGLTSGKETQYF; cdr3_nt: TGTGCCAGCGGGCTGACTAGCGGCAAAGAGACCCAGTACTTC; d_call: TRBD2; clone_size: many; v_call: TRBV3-1; j_call: TRBJ2-5
cdr3_aa: CASSATPQGRGGYTF; cdr3_nt: TGTGCCAGCAGCGCCACTCCTCAGGGTAGGGGTGGCTACACCTTC; d_call: .; clone_size: few; v_call: TRBV6-5; j_call: TRBJ1-2
cdr3_aa: CASSLTGESNQPQHF; cdr3_nt: TGTGCCAGCAGCTTGACAGGGGAGAGCAATCAGCCCCAGCATTTT; d_call: TRBD1; clone_size: .; v_call: TRBV7-2; j_call: TRBJ1-5
cdr3_aa: CATSRGDSGLAKNIQYF; cdr3_nt: TGTGCCACCAGCAGGGGGGATTCGGGGTTAGCCAAAAACATTCAGTACTTC; d_call: .; clone_size: few; v_call: TRBV15; j_call: TRBJ2-4
cdr3_aa: CASSPGRLAGGTSTDTQYF; cdr3_nt: TGTGCCAGCAGCCCTGGTCGACTAGCGGGGGGAACTAGCACAGATACGCAGTATTTT; d_call: TRBD2; clone_size: few; v_call: TRBV11-2; j_call: TRBJ2-3
cdr3_aa: CASSESSQRTDTQYF; cdr3_nt: TGTGCCAGCAGTGAATCTAGTCAGCGCACAGATACGCAGTATTTT; d_call: .; clone_size: few; v_call: TRBV25-1; j_call: TRBJ2-3
cdr3_aa: CASSQSGRSGDTQYF; cdr3_nt: TGTGCCAGCAGCCAAAGCGGGAGATCTGGGGATACGCAGTATTTT; d_call: TRBD2; clone_size: few; v_call: TRBV9; j_call: TRBJ2-3
cdr3_aa: CSVLPGGGGANVLTF; cdr3_nt: TGCAGCGTTCTCCCAGGGGGAGGTGGGGCCAACGTCCTGACTTTC; d_call: .; clone_size: many; v_call: TRBV29-1; j_call: TRBJ2-6
cdr3_aa: CASSIGQASSYEQYF; cdr3_nt: TGTGCCAGCAGCATAGGACAGGCGAGCTCCTACGAGCAGTACTTC; d_call: TRBD1; clone_size: many; v_call: TRBV7-9; j_call: TRBJ2-7